This T cell receptor beta chain emerged from a study of naive and memory T cell subsets. The treatment: skin biopsy from PPD injection site in Mantoux-positive individual. TCR cDNA received a 3' ligated oligonucleotide that carried a UMI. CDR3 size: 12 residues. V dropped 7 bases and J dropped 3 bases, with 9 bases sitting between them. Ligated cDNA underwent four rounds of PCR with nested alpha and beta constant region primers and SP2. Reverse transcription of blood and skin TCR RNA was primed at alpha and beta constant regions. TCRdb ran MiXCR on the UMI-ligation and nested PCR reads and lists one entry per CDR3 protein. The repertoire has about 37,000 distinct CDR3 sequences, approximately 11% of them found once; the top ten carry about 4.2%.

The material sequenced was skin, taken from a tuberculin skin test site. The chain couples TRBV12-3 or TRBV12-4 to TRBJ1-2; D is undetermined. This receptor was taken from an adult in good health. CDR3 sequence reads: CASTPGDYGYTF. Here the CDR3 DNA reads TGTGCCAGCACCCCCGGGGACTATGGCTACACCTTC.